This T cell receptor (beta chain) was identified during a study of technical replicates of blood from several donors. Per germline, CDR1 PRHDT and CDR2 FYEKMQ (reference sequence). CDR3 length: 14 amino acids. With 3 bases clipped from V and 5 bases from J, the junction kept 6 bases outside the gene matches. Only in-frame clones appear in the TCRdb table, and some are missing; sequencing was by immunoSEQ multiplex PCR. The repertoire includes about 80,000 clones, roughly 90% of them detected once, and 0.39% sits in the top ten. The source material was T cells isolated from PBMCs. This clonotype originated in a human donor in good health. This chain joins TRBV13 and TRBJ1-2; 7 nucleotides agree with TRBD1. The CDR3 loop reads CASSFRDSYYGYTF. Written as DNA, the CDR3 is TGTGCCAGCAGCTTCCGGGACAGCTATTATGGCTACACCTTC.